This T cell receptor beta chain was sequenced during a study of CD8+ T cells in alopecia areata. Study overall: Patients in the treated group were given tofacitinib by mouth, 5 to 10 mg twice a day.

Overall study results and limits: Higher clonality and more expanded CD8+ clones appeared in lesional than normal scalp.

Trimming at V came to 0 bases and at J to 0 bases, leaving 6 bases not matched to a gene. In germline, CDR1 is LGHNA, CDR2 YNFKEQ. The CDR3 length is 19 residues. Reverse transcribed after extraction, RNA yielded cDNA as the sequencing template. The table came from immunoSEQ multiplex PCR; TCRdb's copy has only in-frame clones and leaves some out. Of approximately 61,000 clones listed, almost 97% were seen once; the top ten hold about a quarter. Worth noting for this clone: Its antigen is still unknown.

The sequencing here drew on CD8+ T cells sorted from blood, taken at week 0. The chain recombines TRBV4-2 with TRBJ2-2, with TRBD2 matching over 11 bases. The source is a human donor with alopecia areata. CDR3 nucleotide sequence: TGTGCCAGCAGCCAAGATCAGAGTAGCGGGGGGGCGAACACCGGGGAGCTGTTTTTT. Its translation is CASSQDQSSGGANTGELFF.